This TCR beta chain comes out of a study of human T cells and chemical hapten exposure. Study-wide results and limits: TCRs at a frequency above 1 in 1000 stayed unchanged with DPC sensitization.

Each cDNA molecule in the library carried unique molecular identifiers. TCRdb ran MiXCR on the RACE reads and lists one entry per CDR3 protein. Here the sample spans some 120,000 distinct CDR3 sequences, approximately 9.5% being singletons. Germline V gene lookup returns CDR1 MNHNS and CDR2 SASEGT. The CDR3 is 14 residues long. The V end was cut by 1 base, the J end by 4 bases, with 10 bases between. There are many counts of this clonotype. Its antigen is unknown. As for time point: healthy volunteer bleed at 2 weeks. The authors extracted total RNA from unfractionated whole blood. The chain links TRBV6-1 to TRBJ1-2; D not certain. This clonotype was obtained from a male donor in good health. Some clones in this sample may be carry-over from other donors' samples. Sequenced material: whole blood. The DNA of the CDR3 is TGTGCCAGCAGTGAAGGAGGCAGGAGCTATGGCTACACCTTC. This translates into CASSEGGRSYGYTF.